This T cell receptor beta chain came from a study of T-cell memory formation after mild COVID-19. Overall study findings and caveats: Cross-reactive memory apparently joined, as some responding clones appeared in pre-infection memory.

V was clipped by 4 bases and J by 6 bases, with 17 bases between them. The CDR3 is 15 residues long. The germline gives CDR1 SGHTA, CDR2 FQGNSA. Constant-segment primers and 5'RACE yielded cDNA libraries for TCR alpha and TCR beta, each carrying sample barcodes and UMIs. TCRdb passed the 5' RACE reads through MiXCR, listing each CDR3 protein once. The sample holds some 250,000 distinct CDR3 sequences, approximately 9% seen once. This clonotype appeared many times. Its matching antigen is unknown. Sequenced: PBMCs or a T cell subset sorted from them (not recorded which). The clonotype originates from a man younger than 35 who had mild COVID-19 (a few samples of this study predate the infection). Cell type and time point are not known. The chain uses TRBV7-2 and TRBJ2-3; D is possibly TRBD2 (6 bases). The CDR3 region has the DNA TGTGCCAGCAGCTCCGTGGAGGGGTCCGTCGATACGCAGTATTTT. This translates into CASSSVEGSVDTQYF.